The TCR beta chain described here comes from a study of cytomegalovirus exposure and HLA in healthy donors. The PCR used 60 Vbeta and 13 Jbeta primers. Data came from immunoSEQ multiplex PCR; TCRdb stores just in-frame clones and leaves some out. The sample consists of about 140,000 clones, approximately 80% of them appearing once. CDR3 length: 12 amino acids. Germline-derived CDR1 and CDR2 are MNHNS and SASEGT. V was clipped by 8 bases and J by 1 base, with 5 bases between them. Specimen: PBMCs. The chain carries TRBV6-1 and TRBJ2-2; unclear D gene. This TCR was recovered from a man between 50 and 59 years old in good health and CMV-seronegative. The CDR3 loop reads CASGQNTGELFF. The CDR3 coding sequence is TGTGCCAGCGGCCAGAACACCGGGGAGCTGTTTTTT.